What follows is one T cell receptor beta chain and its context. This sample is part of a study of cytomegalovirus exposure and HLA in healthy donors. Use of 60 Vbeta and 13 Jbeta primers characterized the PCR. Profiled with immunoSEQ multiplex PCR; TCRdb holds only in-frame clones, not every one. The sample lists approximately 130,000 clones, 75% to 85% occurring once. This CDR3 has 17 amino acids. The junction had 10 bases not matched to a gene; V was cut back by 5 bases and J by 1 base. Germline loops: CDR1 SGHVS, CDR2 FQNEAQ. The specimen sequenced was PBMCs. The rearrangement links TRBV7-8 to TRBJ1-5, with 8 nucleotides matching TRBD1. The receptor was derived from a woman aged 40 to 55 in good health and CMV-seronegative. DNA of the CDR3: TGTGCCAGCAGCATAACGTTACAGGGGGGGAGCAATCAGCCCCAGCATTTT. Translated, it gives CASSITLQGGSNQPQHF.